The clone carrying this T cell receptor (beta chain) was found a few times. The antigen remains undetermined. The CDR3 contains 14 residues. Trimming shortened V by 7 bases and J by 1 base, and 13 bases separated the two germline ends. The germline gives CDR1 WSHSY, CDR2 SAAADI. The data belong to a study of T cells in Graves' hyperthyroidism and ophthalmopathy. Researchers barred patients who had uncontrolled infection, other autoimmune disease, pregnancy or lactation. Researchers took RNA transcripts and amplified the TCR beta CDR3 regions from them. First-round RT-PCR with HTBI primers amplified the TCR CDR3 region. Using its own MiXCR run on the multiplex PCR reads, TCRdb lists one record per CDR3 protein. The sample lists approximately 630,000 distinct CDR3 sequences; 15% to 20% were seen once. Study-level findings and limits: Ophthalmopathy, which appeared later, was predicted by the model a median roughly 6.4 months before onset.

The receptor's source is a woman between 25 and 40 years old with Graves' hyperthyroidism. The sequenced material came from blood. The chain couples TRBV10-2 to TRBJ2-5; a weak D match, TRBD1 (6 bases). CDR3 coding DNA: TGCGCCAGCACTAGGGACAAGATCCAAGAGACCCAGTACTTC. It is translated as CASTRDKIQETQYF.